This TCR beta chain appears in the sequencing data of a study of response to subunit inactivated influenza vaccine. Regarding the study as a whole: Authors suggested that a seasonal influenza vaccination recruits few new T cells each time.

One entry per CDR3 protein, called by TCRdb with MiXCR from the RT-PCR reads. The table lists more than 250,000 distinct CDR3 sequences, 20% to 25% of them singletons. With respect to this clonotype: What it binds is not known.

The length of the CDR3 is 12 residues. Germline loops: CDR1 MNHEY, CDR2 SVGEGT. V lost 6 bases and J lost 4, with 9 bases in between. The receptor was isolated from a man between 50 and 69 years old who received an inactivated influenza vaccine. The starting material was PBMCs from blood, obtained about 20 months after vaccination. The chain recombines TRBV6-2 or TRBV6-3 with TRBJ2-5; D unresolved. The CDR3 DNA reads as TGTGCCAGCAGCGATCCACCAGAGACCCAGTACTTC. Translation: CASSDPPETQYF.